These 21 T cell receptor beta chains originate from one sample sequenced in a study of T cell responses to AZD1222 COVID-19 vaccine. Profiling relied on immunoSEQ multiplex PCR, and the TCRdb table lists in-frame clones only, not all of them. Of tens of thousands of clones in the sample, 80% are singletons; the top ten hold around 5%. The sequenced sample was peripheral blood, obtained 28 days after the second AZD1222 dose. Receptors originate from an adult who received the AZD1222 COVID-19 vaccine.

This clone has a handful of counts. The genes are TRBV5-1 and TRBJ1-2, with 7 bases matching TRBD1. V shed 2 bases and J 5 bases; nucleotides not matched to a gene: 15. This CDR3 is built from 17 residues. Looked up from germline, CDR1 is SGHRS and CDR2 is YFSETQ. This CDR3 is CASSLGGQLDQLYGYTF. CDR3 DNA: TGCGCCAGCAGCTTAGGGGGACAGTTGGACCAACTATATGGCTACACCTTC.

This clone was picked up one time. The genes are TRBV18 and TRBJ2-1; the match to TRBD2 covers 9 bases. The germline V gene encodes CDR1 KGHSH and CDR2 LQKENI. This CDR3 is 17 amino acids long. V gave up 5 bases and J gave up 0 bases; unmatched junction bases: 8. The CDR3 loop is CASSSISGGSSYNEQFF. CDR3 bases: TGTGCCAGCTCATCGATTAGCGGGGGCAGCTCCTACAATGAGCAGTTCTTC.

This clone was found once. J is TRBJ1-2 and V is TRBV10-3; D is ambiguous. V lost 1 base, J lost 4 bases, and 16 bases lay in between. Germline V gene lookup returns CDR1 ENHRY and CDR2 SYGVKD. The CDR3 is 16 residues long. CDR3 coding DNA: TGTGCCATCAGTGAGTTGCGGGAGAACAGTCGCTATGGCTACACCTTC. Its protein is CAISELRENSRYGYTF.

This CDR3 reads CASSQTVSYNEQFF. The CDR3 nucleotides read TGTGCCAGCAGCCAGACAGTCTCCTACAATGAGCAGTTCTTC. The chain is built from TRBV14 and TRBJ2-1; D possibly corresponds to TRBD1 (5 bases). Germline lookup yields CDR1 SGHDN and CDR2 FVKESK. The length of the CDR3 is 14 residues. The V and J ends lost 3 bases and 0 bases respectively, with 6 bases between them. The full variable domain, with the rest looked up from reference TRBV14 and TRBJ2-1, is EAGVTQFPSHSVIEKGQTVTLRCDPISGHDNLYWYRRVMGKEIKFLLHFVKESKQDESGMPNNRFLAERTGGTYSTLKVQPAELEDSGVYFCASSQTVSYNEQFFGPGTRLTVL.

The chain joins TRBV19 to TRBJ2-3; no clear D. The CDR3 has 15 residues. V lost 1 base and J 2 bases, leaving 10 bases between the germline ends. Germline CDR1 and CDR2: LNHDA and SQIVND (reference sequence). For the CDR3, the DNA is TGTGCCAGTAGTATAGGGGATTCCCCCACAGATACGCAGTATTTT. Translation gives CASSIGDSPTDTQYF. The full variable domain, rest sourced from reference TRBV19 and TRBJ2-3, is DGGITQSPKYLFRKEGQNVTLSCEQNLNHDAMYWYRQDPGQGLRLIYYSQIVNDFQKGDIAEGYSVSREKKESFPLTVTSAQKNPTAFYLCASSIGDSPTDTQYFGPGTRLTVL.

With respect to this clone: In the same sample, other DNA sequences code for this CDR3. V gene TRBV3-1 (or the pseudogene TRBV3-2) combines with J gene TRBJ1-3; TRBD1 is a possible D gene (6 bases). V was pared by 3 bases and J by 0 bases, with 9 bases between. CDR3 length: 15 amino acids. From germline, CDR1 is LGHDT and CDR2 YNNKEL (reference sequence). CDR3 in amino acids: CASSHRTASGNTIYF. CDR3 in DNA: TGTGCCAGCAGCCACAGGACAGCCTCTGGAAACACCATATATTTT.

V usage is TRBV6-4 and J usage is TRBJ2-1; 9 bases line up with TRBD2. This CDR3 is 17 amino acids long. CDR1 and CDR2 (germline): MRHNA, SNTAGT. Unmatched junction bases numbered 15, after V lost 3 bases and J lost 9 bases. The CDR3 DNA reads as TGTGCCAGCAGTGAACAGCCTAGCGGGGCGGTCCCCAGTGAGCAGTTCTTC. Translated: CASSEQPSGAVPSEQFF.

The rearrangement uses TRBV19 and TRBJ1-5; TRBD1 might be the D (6 bases). V was cut by 4 bases and J by 4 bases, with 8 bases left in between. Germline V CDR1 and CDR2: LNHDA, SQIVND (reference sequence). The CDR3 is 13 residues long. The CDR3: CASSRTANQPQHF. DNA of the CDR3: TGTGCCAGTAGTAGGACAGCAAATCAGCCCCAGCATTTT.

V and J are TRBV6-5 and TRBJ1-4, with D maybe TRBD1 (5 bases). The CDR3 has 15 amino acids. The germline V gene has CDR1 MNHEY and CDR2 SVGAGI. Trimming took off 6 bases at V and 1 base at J, with 12 bases between the two ends. CDR3 in amino acids: CASRGRDGTNEKLFF. CDR3 nucleotides: TGTGCCAGCAGAGGGCGGGACGGAACTAATGAAAAACTGTTTTTT.

The V call is TRBV27, the J call TRBJ1-1; D gene ambiguous. V lost 3 bases and J 3 bases, leaving 8 bases between the germline ends. The CDR3 covers 13 residues. Per germline, CDR1 MNHEY and CDR2 SMNVEV (reference sequence). This chain's CDR3 is CASSFFSDTEAFF. CDR3 nucleotides: TGTGCCAGCAGTTTTTTCTCGGACACTGAAGCTTTCTTT.

V gene TRBV6-5 combines with J gene TRBJ1-1, with unresolved D. This CDR3 has 13 amino acids. The V end was cut by 5 bases, the J end by 5 bases, with 12 bases between. The germline gives CDR1 MNHEY, CDR2 SVGAGI. DNA for the CDR3: TGTGCCAGCAGTATCCCTGAGGGTACTGAAGCTTTCTTT. Translated: CASSIPEGTEAFF.

This chain uses TRBV18 with TRBJ2-1; the D gene is possibly TRBD1 (6 bases). CDR1 and CDR2 from the germline V gene are KGHSH and LQKENI. Trimming removed 0 bases at V and 6 bases at J, with 12 bases between. CDR3 size: 15 residues. The CDR3 DNA is TGTGCCAGCTCACCACCGTCACAGGGTACCAATGAGCAGTTCTTC. Amino acids: CASSPPSQGTNEQFF. The full variable domain, completed using reference TRBV18 and TRBJ2-1, is NAGVMQNPRHLVRRRGQEARLRCSPMKGHSHVYWYRQLPEEGLKFMVYLQKENIIDESGMPKERFSAEFPKEGPSILRIQQVVRGDSAAYFCASSPPSQGTNEQFFGPGTRLTVL.

The DNA of the CDR3 is TGCAGTGCTAGTCCCGGACGGGCGAATCAGCCCCAGCATTTT. Its translation: CSASPGRANQPQHF. This chain uses TRBV20-1 with TRBJ1-5; D remains unclear. Germline-derived CDR1 and CDR2 are DFQATT and SNEGSKA (reference sequence). The CDR3 runs to 14 residues. V lost 3 bases and J 4 bases, leaving 13 bases between the germline ends.

J is TRBJ2-1 and V is TRBV10-3; D is unclear. Between the trimmed V and J ends, which lost 4 bases and 5 bases, there was a span of 3 bases. Looked up from germline, CDR1 is ENHRY and CDR2 is SYGVKD. CDR3 length: 11 amino acids. This CDR3 is CAISVDNEQFF. In DNA form, the CDR3 reads TGTGCCATCAGTGTAGACAATGAGCAGTTCTTC.

In nucleotides, the CDR3 is TGTGCCTGGAGTGTAACGGCTACCGTAGGGGAGACCCAGTACTTC. Its protein is CAWSVTATVGETQYF. V is TRBV30 and J is TRBJ2-5; unclear D gene. The CDR3 covers 15 residues. The germline V gene encodes CDR1 GTSNPN and CDR2 SVGIG (reference sequence). V lost 0 bases, J lost 5 bases, and 16 bases lay in between.

The chain uses TRBV5-1 and TRBJ1-1, with a possible D match to TRBD1 (6 bases). V dropped 4 bases and J dropped 2 bases, with 12 bases sitting between them. CDR1 SGHRS and CDR2 YFSETQ come from the germline V gene. The CDR3 loop spans 14 amino acids. The CDR3 nucleotides are TGCGCCAGCAGCGTTACAGGGATTAACACTGAAGCTTTCTTT. Its translation is CASSVTGINTEAFF.

The J gene is TRBJ2-4, the V gene TRBV29-1, with D possibly being TRBD1 or TRBD2 (5 bases each). The germline CDR1 and CDR2 sequences are SQVTM and ANQGSEA. There are 14 residues in the CDR3. With 4 bases removed from V and 5 bases from J, the gap between germline ends came to 15 bases. CDR3 bases: TGCAGCGTTGTAGGGGAGAAGGGCCAAAACATTCAGTACTTC. It specifies CSVVGEKGQNIQYF.

V gene TRBV10-2 combines with J gene TRBJ1-1; the D is unclear. With 2 bases removed from V and 3 bases from J, the gap between germline ends came to 4 bases. This CDR3 is 12 amino acids long. Looked up from germline, CDR1 is WSHSY and CDR2 is SAAADI. The CDR3 here is CASSETHTEAFF. CDR3 bases: TGCGCCAGCAGTGAGACCCACACTGAAGCTTTCTTT.

The chain couples TRBV2 to TRBJ1-5; no reliable D call. The V and J ends lost 4 bases and 1 base respectively, with 8 bases between them. Germline assignment: CDR1 SNHLY and CDR2 FYNNEI. CDR3 size: 14 residues. Here the CDR3 reads CASSGHVSNQPQHF. The CDR3 DNA follows: TGTGCCAGCAGTGGCCATGTAAGCAATCAGCCCCAGCATTTT.

The chain couples TRBV18 to TRBJ1-3, with 10 bases that match TRBD1. CDR3 length equals 17 residues. CDR1 and CDR2 (germline): KGHSH, LQKENI. V gave up 3 bases and J gave up 0 bases; unmatched junction bases: 5. This CDR3 is CASSPLDRGLSGNTIYF. CDR3 nucleotide sequence: TGTGCCAGCTCACCTCTCGACAGGGGGCTCTCTGGAAACACCATATATTTT.

The chain recombines TRBV12-5 with TRBJ1-2; TRBD1 agrees at 8 bases. V shed 3 bases and J 5 bases; nucleotides not matched to a gene: 11. Germline assignment: CDR1 LGHNT and CDR2 FRNRAP. The CDR3 covers 16 residues. In nucleotides, the CDR3 is TGTGCTAGTGGTTTCCTGGGGGACAGGAACGATTATGGCTACACCTTC. Translation: CASGFLGDRNDYGYTF.